This T cell receptor beta chain was observed in a study of T cells in Graves' hyperthyroidism and ophthalmopathy. Findings and caveats of the study: Blood also showed most of the thyroid clonotypes that were expanded above 0.001. Separation of ophthalmopathy from stable hyperthyroidism was achieved by a 13 V-J model.

Investigators excluded patients with uncontrolled infection, other autoimmune disease, pregnancy or lactation. Thyroid ultrasound, orbital computed tomography, clinical symptoms, and serum thyroxine and TRAb underpinned diagnoses. TCR beta CDR3 regions were amplified from RNA transcripts. The HTBI primer set was used in a first-round RT-PCR of the TCR CDR3. One entry per CDR3 protein results from TCRdb running MiXCR on the multiplex PCR reads. The sample consists of 550,000 to 700,000 distinct CDR3 sequences, under 60% of them appearing once. V was trimmed by 2 bases and J by 0 bases, leaving 10 bases between them. The CDR3 is made up of 15 amino acids. Germline assignment: CDR1 SGHVS and CDR2 FQNEAQ. Note on this clonotype: As yet, its antigen is unknown.

The sequenced sample was peripheral blood or thyroid tissue (not recorded which). This chain uses TRBV7-8 with TRBJ2-5; D is perhaps TRBD1 (6 bases). This TCR was recovered from an adult woman with Graves' disease, either hyperthyroidism or ophthalmopathy (not recorded which). The CDR3 DNA reads as TGTGCCAGCAGCTTATGGACAGCCAACCAAGAGACCCAGTACTTC. Protein: CASSLWTANQETQYF.